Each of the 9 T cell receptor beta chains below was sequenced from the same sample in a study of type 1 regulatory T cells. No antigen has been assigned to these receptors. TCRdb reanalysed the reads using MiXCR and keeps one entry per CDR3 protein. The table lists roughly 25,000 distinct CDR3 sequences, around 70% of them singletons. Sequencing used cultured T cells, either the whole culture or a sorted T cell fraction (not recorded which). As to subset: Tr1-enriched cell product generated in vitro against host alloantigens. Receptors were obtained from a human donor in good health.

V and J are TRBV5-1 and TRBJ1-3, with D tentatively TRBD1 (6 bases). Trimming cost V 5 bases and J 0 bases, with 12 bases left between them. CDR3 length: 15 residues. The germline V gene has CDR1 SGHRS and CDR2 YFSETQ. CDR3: CASRATGNSGNTIYF. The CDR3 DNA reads TGCGCCAGCAGAGCTACAGGGAACTCTGGAAACACCATATATTTT.

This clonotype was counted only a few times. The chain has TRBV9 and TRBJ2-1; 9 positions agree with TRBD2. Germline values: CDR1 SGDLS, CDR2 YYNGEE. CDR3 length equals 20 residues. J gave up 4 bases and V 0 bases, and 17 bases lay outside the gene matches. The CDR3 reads CASSVVGSRMTSGLYNEQFF. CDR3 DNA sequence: TGTGCCAGCAGCGTAGTAGGGTCACGAATGACTAGCGGATTGTACAATGAGCAGTTCTTC. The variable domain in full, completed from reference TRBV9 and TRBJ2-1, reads DSGVTQTPKHLITATGQRVTLRCSPRSGDLSVYWYQQSLDQGLQFLIQYYNGEERAKGNILERFSAQQFPDLHSELNLSSLELGDSALYFCASSVVGSRMTSGLYNEQFFGPGTRLTVL.

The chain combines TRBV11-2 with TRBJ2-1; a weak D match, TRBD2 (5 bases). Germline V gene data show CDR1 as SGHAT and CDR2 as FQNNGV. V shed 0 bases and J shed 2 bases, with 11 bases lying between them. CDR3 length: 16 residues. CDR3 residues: CASSLDPGRTYNEQFF. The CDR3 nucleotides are TGTGCCAGCAGCTTAGACCCGGGGAGAACCTACAATGAGCAGTTCTTC.

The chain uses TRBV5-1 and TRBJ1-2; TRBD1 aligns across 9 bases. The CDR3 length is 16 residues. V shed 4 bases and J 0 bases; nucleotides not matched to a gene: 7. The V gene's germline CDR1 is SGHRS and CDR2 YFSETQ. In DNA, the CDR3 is TGCGCCAGCAGCACACAACAGGGGGCGCCTAACTATGGCTACACCTTC. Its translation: CASSTQQGAPNYGYTF.

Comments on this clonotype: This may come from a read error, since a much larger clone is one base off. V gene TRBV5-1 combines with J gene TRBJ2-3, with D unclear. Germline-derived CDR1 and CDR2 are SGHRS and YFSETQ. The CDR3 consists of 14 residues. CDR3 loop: CTSRTVYSTDTQYF. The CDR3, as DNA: TGCACCAGCAGGACCGTCTATTCCACAGATACGCAGTATTTT.

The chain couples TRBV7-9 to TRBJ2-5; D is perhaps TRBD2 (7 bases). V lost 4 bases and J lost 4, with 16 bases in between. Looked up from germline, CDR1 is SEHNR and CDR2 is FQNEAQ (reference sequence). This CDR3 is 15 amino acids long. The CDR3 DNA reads TGTGCCAGCAGCTCTCGGGGGGCACCTGGAGAGACCCAGTACTTC. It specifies CASSSRGAPGETQYF.

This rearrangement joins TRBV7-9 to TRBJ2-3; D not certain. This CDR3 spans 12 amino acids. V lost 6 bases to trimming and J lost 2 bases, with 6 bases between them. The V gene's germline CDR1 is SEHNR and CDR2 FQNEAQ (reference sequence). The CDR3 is CASRSNTDTQYF. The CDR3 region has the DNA TGTGCCAGCAGGTCGAACACAGATACGCAGTATTTT.

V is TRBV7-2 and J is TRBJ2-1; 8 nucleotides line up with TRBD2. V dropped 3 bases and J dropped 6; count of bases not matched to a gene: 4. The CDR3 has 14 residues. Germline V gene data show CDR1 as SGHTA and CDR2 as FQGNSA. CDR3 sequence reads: CASSFGLALNEQFF. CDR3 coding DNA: TGTGCCAGCAGCTTCGGACTAGCTCTCAATGAGCAGTTCTTC.

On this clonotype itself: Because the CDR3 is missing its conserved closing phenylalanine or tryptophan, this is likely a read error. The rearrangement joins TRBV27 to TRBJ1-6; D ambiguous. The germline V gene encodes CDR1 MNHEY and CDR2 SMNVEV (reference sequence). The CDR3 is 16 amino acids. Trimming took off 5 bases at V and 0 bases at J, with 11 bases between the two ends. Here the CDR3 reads CASSPGSYSYNSPLHL. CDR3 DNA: TGTGCCAGCAGTCCGGGTTCCTACTCCTATAATTCACCCCTCCACTTG.